Listed below are T cell receptor beta chains from one sample, sequenced in a study of blood T cell repertoires in COVID-19. TCRdb keeps only in-frame clones here, not all; method: immunoSEQ multiplex PCR. This table holds fewer than 110,000 clones, around 87% found once. The sequencing sample was made of peripheral blood. The receptors shown here come from a woman aged 25 to 39 with acute or convalescent COVID-19. Both conserved end residues are part of each CDR3. The order of the fields is V gene, J gene, clone size, CDR3 protein. Clone size appears in some rows only: once, few, many, or a class for an expanded clone.

TRBV6-4	TRBJ2-7	-	CASSDKGSRSSYEQYF
TRBV6-2/TRBV6-3	TRBJ2-6	-	CASSYSNSGANVLTF
TRBV12-3/TRBV12-4	TRBJ1-2	-	CASSFGGVSGYTF
TRBV2	TRBJ1-2	few	CASSSTGTNYGYTF
TRBV5-1	TRBJ1-2	-	CASSLGDRQSAGYTF
TRBV7-2	TRBJ1-2	-	CASSPRQGPGYTF
TRBV29-1	TRBJ2-3	-	CSVVLANTDTQYF
TRBV7-2	TRBJ1-5	few	CASSRQGQPQHF
TRBV19	TRBJ1-2	-	CASSILGGLDSGYTF
TRBV10-3	TRBJ1-2	-	CAISAGQDGYTF
TRBV30	TRBJ1-1	-	CAWGHANTEAFF
TRBV18	TRBJ1-1	once	CASSPSQGATTEAFF
TRBV19	TRBJ1-5	-	CASRVQGALNQPQHF
TRBV28	TRBJ1-2	-	CASTTGQGAYGYTF
TRBV20-1	TRBJ2-3	-	CSALSPDTQYF
TRBV28	TRBJ2-6	-	CAIQGQPFGANVLTF
TRBV7-9	TRBJ2-5	few	CASSLDRVQETQYF
TRBV2	TRBJ2-1	-	CASSAYNEQFF
TRBV7-6	TRBJ2-7	-	CASSLAGGPYEQYF
TRBV4-2	TRBJ2-3	-	CASSQEGLAGVNTQYF
TRBV5-1	TRBJ1-1	-	CASSLQGTTEAFF
TRBV5-4	TRBJ1-6	-	CASSLKGGPYNSPLHF
TRBV5-1	TRBJ2-2	-	CASKIGLALTGELFF
TRBV12-3/TRBV12-4	TRBJ1-1	-	CASSLGEGTEAFF
TRBV25-1	TRBJ1-6	-	CASSDGRVSPLHF
TRBV6-1	TRBJ1-2	-	CASSEAETGSNYGYTF
TRBV28	TRBJ1-6	-	CASSFGRGLNSPLHF
TRBV5-6	TRBJ2-7	-	CASSLVPGDPYEQYF
TRBV27	TRBJ1-2	-	CASSLFVGDGYTF
TRBV19	TRBJ1-1	-	CASSTGTGGRGNTEAFF
TRBV7-9	TRBJ1-5	-	CAPRGRRQPQHF
TRBV2	TRBJ1-5	-	CASSARNQPQHF
TRBV5-6	TRBJ1-2	-	CASGNMEGYTF
TRBV19	TRBJ2-1	-	CASSTTGGPSGEFF
TRBV19	TRBJ1-5	many	CASRDEGLGYSNQPQHF
TRBV18	TRBJ2-1	once	CASSLAGTKYDEQFF
TRBV28	TRBJ1-1	-	CASSPRTGEAFF
TRBV3-1/TRBV3-2	TRBJ1-6	once	CASSQDEENSPLHF
TRBV7-9	TRBJ1-1	-	CASSREGNTEAFF
TRBV29-1	TRBJ2-7	-	CSAQREHSYEQYF
TRBV5-6	TRBJ1-6	-	CASSLASYGDSPLHF
TRBV5-4	TRBJ2-7	-	CASSLLTSAEQYF
TRBV6-5	TRBJ1-2	-	CASSYARGGYTF